This T cell receptor beta chain was identified in a study of control samples from healthy donors and cancer patients. This CDR3 is 16 amino acids long. Germline CDR1 reads SGHRS; CDR2 reads YFSETQ. Trimming left V 0 bases short and J 0 bases short, with 10 bases between. The protocol was immunoSEQ multiplex PCR, while the TCRdb copy is restricted to in-frame clones and leaves out a portion. Seen here are approximately 85,000 clones, less than 90% observed once, and the top ten hold approximately 7.6%. The receptor was derived from an older woman in good health. The sequenced sample consisted of blood. The chain joins TRBV5-1 to TRBJ2-1, with D perhaps given as TRBD1 or TRBD2 (5 bases each). The DNA of the CDR3 is TGCGCCAGCAGCTTGGTTGGGGGTTCCTCCTACAATGAGCAGTTCTTC. It is translated as CASSLVGGSSYNEQFF.